Each of the 9 T cell receptor beta chains below was sequenced from the same sample in a study of molecular identifiers for immune sequencing clone quantification. TCRdb reprocessed the PCR reads via MiXCR and lists one record per CDR3 protein. The sample has about 60,000 distinct CDR3 sequences, under 20% seen once; the top ten hold over 1.1%. Sample: naive CD8+ T cells from blood, with Jurkat cell RNA spiked in. The subset: FACS-sorted CD8+CD4-CCR7+CD45RA+ naive T cells. The receptors here all came from a human donor in good health. Some libraries in this study had Jurkat cell RNA spiked in.

The chain links TRBV2 to TRBJ2-7, with D perhaps matching TRBD2 (6 bases). Between the trimmed V and J ends, which lost 8 bases and 2 bases, there was a span of 13 bases. Germline assignment: CDR1 SNHLY and CDR2 FYNNEI. This CDR3 has 13 amino acids. In nucleotides, the CDR3 is TGTGCCAGCGGGGGGACTTCTCCCTACGAGCAGTACTTC. As protein: CASGGTSPYEQYF.

In its sample, this clonotype was seen many times. The chain is built from TRBV7-8 and TRBJ2-3, with TRBD2 matching over 7 bases. The germline V gene has CDR1 SGHVS and CDR2 FQNEAQ. This CDR3 has 14 amino acids. Trimming removed 2 bases from V and 4 bases from J; junction bases left unmatched: 3. CDR3 protein: CASSLWEGADTQYF. DNA of the CDR3: TGTGCCAGCAGCTTATGGGAGGGTGCAGATACGCAGTATTTT.

This clonotype was detected many times. The V gene is TRBV19, the J gene TRBJ2-3; no clear D. The germline CDR1 and CDR2 sequences are LNHDA and SQIVND (reference sequence). The CDR3 length is 13 residues. The V and J ends lost 7 bases and 1 base respectively, with 9 bases between them. CDR3 DNA: TGTGCCAGTACGTCGAGCGGCACAGATACGCAGTATTTT. Translation gives CASTSSGTDTQYF.

This clonotype was seen many times. V usage is TRBV13 and J usage is TRBJ2-2; a weak D match, TRBD2 (6 bases). There are 16 residues in the CDR3. From germline, CDR1 is PRHDT and CDR2 FYEKMQ (reference sequence). V was pared by 5 bases and J by 0 bases, with 13 bases between. The CDR3 is CASSTASAPNTGELFF. The CDR3 nucleotides are TGTGCCAGCAGCACGGCTAGCGCCCCGAACACCGGGGAGCTGTTTTTT.

This clonotype was recorded many times. This chain connects TRBV29-1 to TRBJ1-1, with D possibly TRBD1 on 6 matching bases. The ends were cut back, 6 bases at V and 4 bases at J, with 18 bases in the middle. Germline lookup yields CDR1 SQVTM and CDR2 ANQGSEA. The CDR3 covers 14 residues. This CDR3 is CSVRTGIGATEAFF. Written as DNA, the CDR3 is TGCAGCGTGCGAACAGGGATAGGAGCCACTGAAGCTTTCTTT. Full variable domain (remainder filled in from reference TRBV29-1 and TRBJ1-1): SAVISQKPSRDICQRGTSLTIQCQVDSQVTMMFWYRQQPGQSLTLIATANQGSEATYESGFVIDKFPISRPNLTFSTLTVSNMSPEDSSIYLCSVRTGIGATEAFFGQGTRLTVV.

The table lists this clonotype with a few counts. This may be a read error: a much more frequent sequence differs by one nucleotide. The chain is built from TRBV12-3 or TRBV12-4 and TRBJ2-5; TRBD2 aligns across 8 bases. With V trimmed by 4 bases and J by 10 bases, 14 bases remained unmatched. The CDR3 has 15 amino acids. The DNA for the CDR3 is TGTGCCAGCAGTTCCCGAGAGCGGGAGTATGCGTTCCAGTACTTC. Encoded protein: CASSSREREYAFQYF.

This clonotype showed up many times. The gene calls are TRBV25-1 and TRBJ2-1; 8 positions match TRBD1. This CDR3 is built from 15 residues. CDR1 is MGHDK, CDR2 SYGVNS, per germline. V gave up 4 bases and J gave up 6 bases; unmatched junction bases: 8. CDR3 amino acids: CASSVGTGLLNEQFF. Written as DNA, the CDR3 is TGTGCCAGCAGTGTCGGGACAGGCCTCCTCAATGAGCAGTTCTTC.

The gene calls are TRBV19 and TRBJ1-6; D is unclear. With 3 bases removed from V and 9 bases from J, the gap between germline ends came to 15 bases. The CDR3 length is 15 residues. CDR1 is LNHDA and CDR2 is SQIVND in the germline V gene (reference sequence). CDR3 in amino acids: CASSISTFNTSPLHF. The CDR3, as DNA: TGTGCCAGTAGTATCTCAACATTCAACACTTCACCCCTCCACTTT.

This clonotype appeared many times. The chain uses TRBV27 and TRBJ2-2, with unresolved D. The V gene lost 5 bases and the J gene lost 2 bases, with 3 bases spanning the gap. This CDR3 region has 12 residues. Germline V gene data show CDR1 as MNHEY and CDR2 as SMNVEV (reference sequence). In DNA, the CDR3 is TGTGCCAGCAGTAAAAACACCGGGGAGCTGTTTTTT. It specifies CASSKNTGELFF.